This is a list of T cell receptor beta chains from one sample in a study of OX40 agonist ivuxolimab in advanced cancers. Clones were read by immunoSEQ multiplex PCR, and TCRdb kept only the in-frame ones, dropping some. The data contain tens of thousands of clones, about 93% of them seen just once; the ten biggest clones take up 15% to 18%. Sample: CD4+ or CD8+ T cells sorted from blood, taken in a trial of the OX40 agonist ivuxolimab. These receptors all come from an adult with an advanced solid tumor such as melanoma, head and neck, liver or kidney cancer. Both conserved end residues are part of each CDR3. Fields, in order: clone size, V gene, J gene, D gene, CDR3 DNA, CDR3 protein. A D gene is named only where the DNA matches it firmly. Clone size is shown for a subset of rows, as once, few, many or a class of expanded clone.

abundance: .
v_gene: TRBV4-3
j_gene: TRBJ1-1
d_gene: .
CDR3nt: TGCGCCAGCAGCCAAGGATGGAACACTGAAGCTTTCTTT
CDR3aa: CASSQGWNTEAFF

abundance: .
v_gene: TRBV7-9
j_gene: TRBJ2-7
d_gene: .
CDR3nt: TGTGCCAGCAGCGGCCGGGACTCTCCCTACGAGCAGTACTTC
CDR3aa: CASSGRDSPYEQYF

abundance: .
v_gene: TRBV6-5
j_gene: TRBJ2-1
d_gene: .
CDR3nt: TGTGCCAGCAGCCCCCGAGGGCGCTCCTACAATGAGCAGTTCTTC
CDR3aa: CASSPRGRSYNEQFF

abundance: once
v_gene: TRBV27
j_gene: TRBJ2-1
d_gene: TRBD2
CDR3nt: TGTGCCAGCAGTGTAGCGGGTTTTGTTGGTTATGAGCAGTTCTTC
CDR3aa: CASSVAGFVGYEQFF

abundance: .
v_gene: TRBV19
j_gene: TRBJ2-3
d_gene: .
CDR3nt: TGTGCCAGTAGCACCATTCCACAGGACCGCACAGATACGCAGTATTTT
CDR3aa: CASSTIPQDRTDTQYF

abundance: .
v_gene: TRBV27
j_gene: TRBJ2-7
d_gene: .
CDR3nt: TGTGCCAGCAGTTTATCATCGGGTTACGAGCAGTACTTC
CDR3aa: CASSLSSGYEQYF

abundance: .
v_gene: TRBV29-1
j_gene: TRBJ2-7
d_gene: .
CDR3nt: TGCAGCGTTGAAGGGCAGGGACCCTACGAGCAGTACTTC
CDR3aa: CSVEGQGPYEQYF

abundance: few
v_gene: TRBV4-3
j_gene: TRBJ1-3
d_gene: .
CDR3nt: TGCGCCAGCAGCCAAGCGTCAGAGATTGGAAACACCATATATTTT
CDR3aa: CASSQASEIGNTIYF

abundance: .
v_gene: TRBV20-1
j_gene: TRBJ2-2
d_gene: .
CDR3nt: TGCAGTGCCTTAACCCGCGGGGAGCTGTTTTTT
CDR3aa: CSALTRGELFF

abundance: .
v_gene: TRBV4-3
j_gene: TRBJ1-3
d_gene: .
CDR3nt: TGCGCCAGCAGCCAAGATTGGGGTAGCTCTGGAAACACCATATATTTT
CDR3aa: CASSQDWGSSGNTIYF

abundance: .
v_gene: TRBV4-3
j_gene: TRBJ2-3
d_gene: .
CDR3nt: TGCGCCAGCAGCCAAGATCTCACGGTGACAGATACGCAGTATTTT
CDR3aa: CASSQDLTVTDTQYF

abundance: .
v_gene: TRBV11-2
j_gene: TRBJ1-3
d_gene: .
CDR3nt: TGTGCCAGCAGCTTAGAGGCGGGCTCTGGAAACACCATATATTTT
CDR3aa: CASSLEAGSGNTIYF

abundance: .
v_gene: TRBV5-1
j_gene: TRBJ2-3
d_gene: .
CDR3nt: TGCGCCAGCTATCTGGAAGTTTCCGTTAGGGATACGCAGTATTTT
CDR3aa: CASYLEVSVRDTQYF

abundance: .
v_gene: TRBV7-7
j_gene: TRBJ2-7
d_gene: .
CDR3nt: TGTGCCAGCGGAGAAGAAGTGGGGTCCTACGAGCAGTACTTC
CDR3aa: CASGEEVGSYEQYF

abundance: .
v_gene: TRBV29-1
j_gene: TRBJ2-7
d_gene: TRBD1
CDR3nt: TGCAGCGCCCAAAGGAGGGACAGGGACGAGCAGTACTTC
CDR3aa: CSAQRRDRDEQYF

abundance: .
v_gene: TRBV4-1
j_gene: TRBJ2-7
d_gene: TRBD2
CDR3nt: TGCGCCAGCAGCCCCGGGAGGACTAGCTCCTACGAGCAGTACTTC
CDR3aa: CASSPGRTSSYEQYF

abundance: .
v_gene: TRBV6-1
j_gene: TRBJ1-1
d_gene: .
CDR3nt: TGTGCCACCGGGGGGTCGAATTCTGAAGCTTTCTTT
CDR3aa: CATGGSNSEAFF

abundance: .
v_gene: TRBV15
j_gene: TRBJ1-5
d_gene: .
CDR3nt: TGTGCCACCAGCAGAGATAGGGGCAATCAGCCCCAGCATTTT
CDR3aa: CATSRDRGNQPQHF

abundance: once
v_gene: TRBV11-2
j_gene: TRBJ1-1
d_gene: TRBD1
CDR3nt: TGTGCCAGCAGCTTAGGACAGGGGGGCACTGAAGCTTTCTTT
CDR3aa: CASSLGQGGTEAFF

abundance: once
v_gene: TRBV19
j_gene: TRBJ1-2
d_gene: .
CDR3nt: TGTGCCAGTACCAAGCCCGCCCCCCTAGGGCGAGGGGGCTACACCTTC
CDR3aa: CASTKPAPLGRGGYTF

abundance: once
v_gene: TRBV7-8
j_gene: TRBJ2-1
d_gene: .
CDR3nt: TGTGCCAGCAGCTTAAGTCTCGAGGAGCAGTTCTTC
CDR3aa: CASSLSLEEQFF

abundance: .
v_gene: TRBV19
j_gene: TRBJ2-5
d_gene: .
CDR3nt: TGTGCCAGTAGTACCCACGGGGGAGAGACCCAGTACTTC
CDR3aa: CASSTHGGETQYF

abundance: few
v_gene: TRBV30
j_gene: TRBJ1-1
d_gene: .
CDR3nt: TGTGCCTGGAGTGTGGGGGGTGGAGGTGAAGCTTTCTTT
CDR3aa: CAWSVGGGGEAFF

abundance: .
v_gene: TRBV6-5
j_gene: TRBJ2-5
d_gene: TRBD1
CDR3nt: TGTGCCAGCAGTTCATTGGGACAGGGGAAAGAGACCCAGTACTTC
CDR3aa: CASSSLGQGKETQYF

abundance: once
v_gene: TRBV9
j_gene: TRBJ2-7
d_gene: .
CDR3nt: TGTGCCAGCAGCGGACTAGGCCACGAGCAGTACTTC
CDR3aa: CASSGLGHEQYF

abundance: .
v_gene: TRBV6-5
j_gene: TRBJ1-6
d_gene: TRBD1
CDR3nt: TGTGCCAGCAGTTACTCGACAGGGTGGAATTCACCCCTCCACTTT
CDR3aa: CASSYSTGWNSPLHF

abundance: .
v_gene: TRBV7-9
j_gene: TRBJ1-1
d_gene: .
CDR3nt: TGTGCCAGCAGCTTAGACACGCATTTGCTGAACACTGAAGCTTTCTTT
CDR3aa: CASSLDTHLLNTEAFF

abundance: .
v_gene: TRBV9
j_gene: TRBJ1-2
d_gene: .
CDR3nt: TGTGCCAGCAGCGTGGAGGGCGGAGGGGGTGCGACTGGCTACACCTTC
CDR3aa: CASSVEGGGGATGYTF

abundance: .
v_gene: TRBV5-5
j_gene: TRBJ2-1
d_gene: TRBD1
CDR3nt: TGTGCCAGCAGCTTGTCGTTGAGGGGGCGCTACAATGAGCAGTTCTTC
CDR3aa: CASSLSLRGRYNEQFF

abundance: .
v_gene: TRBV25-1
j_gene: TRBJ1-5
d_gene: .
CDR3nt: TGTGCCAGCAGTTTGGGGTGGCTGCCCCAGCATTTT
CDR3aa: CASSLGWLPQHF

abundance: .
v_gene: TRBV27
j_gene: TRBJ2-1
d_gene: .
CDR3nt: TGTGCCAGCAGTTCCCCCCCCATCGGGTATGAGCAGTTCTTC
CDR3aa: CASSSPPIGYEQFF

abundance: .
v_gene: TRBV5-1
j_gene: TRBJ1-5
d_gene: .
CDR3nt: TGCGCCAGCAGCTTGCTCGGGGGGCAGGGGCAGCCCCAGCATTTT
CDR3aa: CASSLLGGQGQPQHF

abundance: .
v_gene: TRBV11-2
j_gene: TRBJ2-7
d_gene: .
CDR3nt: TGTGCCAGCGGCCCCTACGAGCAGTACTTC
CDR3aa: CASGPYEQYF

abundance: .
v_gene: TRBV29-1
j_gene: TRBJ2-1
d_gene: TRBD2
CDR3nt: TGCAGCGTGGATCAGACTAGCGGGGGGGATTATGAGCAGTTCTTC
CDR3aa: CSVDQTSGGDYEQFF

abundance: .
v_gene: TRBV29-1
j_gene: TRBJ1-2
d_gene: TRBD1
CDR3nt: TGCAGCGTGGTACCGGGACAGGGGGCGCTTAACTATGGCTACACCTTC
CDR3aa: CSVVPGQGALNYGYTF

abundance: .
v_gene: TRBV7-9
j_gene: TRBJ1-1
d_gene: TRBD1
CDR3nt: TGTGCCAGCAGCTTAGAGACAGGGTCGGAAGCTTTCTTT
CDR3aa: CASSLETGSEAFF

abundance: .
v_gene: TRBV7-6
j_gene: TRBJ2-3
d_gene: .
CDR3nt: TGTGCCAGCAGCTTAGCAGTTACCAGCACAGATACGCAGTATTTT
CDR3aa: CASSLAVTSTDTQYF

abundance: .
v_gene: TRBV7-3
j_gene: TRBJ1-5
d_gene: TRBD1
CDR3nt: TGTGCCAGCAGCATGAACCGGGACAGGTTATGCCAGCCCCAGCATTTT
CDR3aa: CASSMNRDRLCQPQHF

abundance: few
v_gene: TRBV27
j_gene: TRBJ2-2
d_gene: TRBD1
CDR3nt: TGTGCCAGCAAATCAGGGACAGCCGACACCGGGGAGCTGTTTTTT
CDR3aa: CASKSGTADTGELFF

abundance: .
v_gene: TRBV4-3
j_gene: TRBJ2-1
d_gene: TRBD2
CDR3nt: TGCGCCAGCAGCCAAGTTTATGGGTCCGGGACGGGGGGCAATGAGCAGTTCTTC
CDR3aa: CASSQVYGSGTGGNEQFF

abundance: once
v_gene: TRBV4-1
j_gene: TRBJ2-1
d_gene: .
CDR3nt: TGCGCCAGCAGTCGGGACTCCAGGGGGGAGTATGAGCAGTTCTTC
CDR3aa: CASSRDSRGEYEQFF

abundance: .
v_gene: TRBV4-3
j_gene: TRBJ2-3
d_gene: .
CDR3nt: TGCGCCAGCAGCCAAGAACGGACTATCCTTGCCACAGATACGCAGTATTTT
CDR3aa: CASSQERTILATDTQYF

abundance: .
v_gene: TRBV4-3
j_gene: TRBJ1-1
d_gene: TRBD1
CDR3nt: TGCGCCAGCAGCCAAGATAGTAGGCCAGGGGGCCCAATTACTGAAGCTTTCTTT
CDR3aa: CASSQDSRPGGPITEAFF

abundance: .
v_gene: TRBV4-3
j_gene: TRBJ2-1
d_gene: .
CDR3nt: TGCGCCAGCAGCCAAGGGAGCTCCTACAATGAGCAGTTCTTC
CDR3aa: CASSQGSSYNEQFF

abundance: .
v_gene: TRBV2
j_gene: TRBJ1-4
d_gene: .
CDR3nt: TGTGCCAGCATCGGATATCAGGGGACTAATGAAAAACTGTTTTTT
CDR3aa: CASIGYQGTNEKLFF

abundance: .
v_gene: TRBV27
j_gene: TRBJ1-2
d_gene: .
CDR3nt: TGTGCCAGCAGGGGGGAGAAGGACGGCTACACCTTC
CDR3aa: CASRGEKDGYTF

abundance: .
v_gene: TRBV15
j_gene: TRBJ1-1
d_gene: TRBD1
CDR3nt: TGTGCCACCAGCGGATACAGGGGGATGAACACTGAAGCTTTCTTT
CDR3aa: CATSGYRGMNTEAFF

abundance: .
v_gene: TRBV27
j_gene: TRBJ2-5
d_gene: .
CDR3nt: TGTGCCAGCAGTTTAGGCACGGGGGATGCCCAGTACTTC
CDR3aa: CASSLGTGDAQYF

abundance: .
v_gene: TRBV9
j_gene: TRBJ1-2
d_gene: TRBD1
CDR3nt: TGTGCCAGCAGCTCCAGGACAGGTAATGATGGCTACACCTTC
CDR3aa: CASSSRTGNDGYTF

abundance: once
v_gene: TRBV9
j_gene: TRBJ2-5
d_gene: .
CDR3nt: TGTGCCAGCAGCGTAGTGGCCACCTCGTACCAAGAGACCCAGTACTTC
CDR3aa: CASSVVATSYQETQYF

abundance: .
v_gene: TRBV4-3
j_gene: TRBJ1-1
d_gene: .
CDR3nt: TGCGCCAGCAGCCAAGTTGTAGGGAACACTGAAGCTTTCTTT
CDR3aa: CASSQVVGNTEAFF

abundance: .
v_gene: TRBV15
j_gene: TRBJ2-5
d_gene: .
CDR3nt: TGTGCCACCAGCAGAGATACGCAGGGTCGGCGATACCAAGAGACCCAGTACTTC
CDR3aa: CATSRDTQGRRYQETQYF

abundance: .
v_gene: TRBV27
j_gene: TRBJ1-2
d_gene: .
CDR3nt: TGTGCCAGCAGTTCCCACGGGGGGGAAGGAGCCTTGAACTATGGCTACACCTTC
CDR3aa: CASSSHGGEGALNYGYTF

abundance: .
v_gene: TRBV7-9
j_gene: TRBJ2-1
d_gene: .
CDR3nt: TGTGCCAGCAGCTCCCCGGGGCCTGATGAGCAGTTCTTC
CDR3aa: CASSSPGPDEQFF

abundance: .
v_gene: TRBV19
j_gene: TRBJ2-1
d_gene: .
CDR3nt: TGTGCCAGTAGTATAGGGGTCGGATCCTACAATGAGCAGTTCTTC
CDR3aa: CASSIGVGSYNEQFF

abundance: once
v_gene: TRBV5-1
j_gene: TRBJ1-1
d_gene: TRBD1
CDR3nt: TGCGCCAGCAGCCCCCCCTGGGCAGGGGGGGCGAACACTGAAGCTTTCTTT
CDR3aa: CASSPPWAGGANTEAFF

abundance: .
v_gene: TRBV6-1
j_gene: TRBJ2-7
d_gene: .
CDR3nt: TGTGCCAGCAGTGGGGGACCCAGTGGGAAATACTACGAGCAGTACTTC
CDR3aa: CASSGGPSGKYYEQYF

abundance: .
v_gene: TRBV27
j_gene: TRBJ2-7
d_gene: .
CDR3nt: TGTGCCAGCAGTCCCCAGCTCGCGGACGAGCAGTACTTC
CDR3aa: CASSPQLADEQYF